A single sample is the source of the 17 T cell receptor beta chains below, sequenced in a study of T cells in Graves' hyperthyroidism and ophthalmopathy. Amplification of TCR beta CDR3 regions used RNA as the template. HTBI primers were used for first-round RT-PCR of the TCR CDR3. TCRdb processed the multiplex PCR reads anew with MiXCR; each CDR3 protein has one entry. This table holds about 480,000 distinct CDR3 sequences, around a quarter found once. The sample comprised blood. All receptors derive from a woman aged 25 to 39 with Graves' ophthalmopathy.

J is TRBJ1-2 and V is TRBV19; D uncertain. V lost 6 bases and J lost 3, with 20 bases in between. In germline, CDR1 is LNHDA, CDR2 SQIVND (reference sequence). The CDR3 contains 16 residues. The CDR3 sequence: CASSPITQARHYGYTF. CDR3 coding DNA: TGTGCCAGTAGCCCGATAACCCAGGCCCGGCACTATGGCTACACCTTC.

This clonotype has just a few counts. The genes are TRBV11-2 and TRBJ2-7; 9 positions agree with TRBD2. The CDR3 consists of 17 residues. Trimming took 5 bases from V and 0 from J; bases not matched to a gene: 11. Germline V lookup: CDR1 SGHAT, CDR2 FQNNGV. Here the CDR3 DNA reads TGTGCCAGCAGCCTTTTGGGGGGTAGCGGGGGCTCCTACGAGCAGTACTTC. Its protein is CASSLLGGSGGSYEQYF.

This clonotype was seen more than once but under ten times. The gene calls are TRBV15 and TRBJ2-2; 8 bases are shared with TRBD1. The CDR3 is made up of 18 amino acids. Germline-derived CDR1 and CDR2 are LNHNV and YYDKDF (reference sequence). J was trimmed by 1 base and V by 0 bases; bases with no gene match: 7. The CDR3 region has the DNA TGTGCCACCAGCAGAGATTCCCCCGGGACAGGGAACACCGGGGAGCTGTTTTTT. This codes for CATSRDSPGTGNTGELFF.

This clonotype has at least ten counts. The J gene is TRBJ2-7, the V gene TRBV7-3; D is possibly TRBD1 or TRBD2 (6 bases each). With 0 bases removed from V and 0 bases from J, the gap between germline ends came to 18 bases. Germline CDR1 SGHTA, CDR2 FQGTGA. The CDR3 has 18 residues. The CDR3 spells CASSLTGSGARSSYEQYF. Here the CDR3 DNA reads TGTGCCAGCAGCTTAACGGGCTCGGGGGCCAGGAGCTCCTACGAGCAGTACTTC.

The chain employs TRBV27 and TRBJ1-2, with D hard to call. Trimming removed 0 bases from V and 4 bases from J, with 9 bases in between. Germline CDR1 MNHEY, CDR2 SMNVEV (reference sequence). The CDR3 sequence is 14 residues long. CDR3 in amino acids: CASSLSGFPYGYTF. In DNA, the CDR3 is TGTGCCAGCAGTTTATCAGGGTTCCCCTATGGCTACACCTTC.

The rearrangement uses TRBV12-5 and TRBJ2-5; 7 positions agree with TRBD2. CDR3 length equals 15 residues. Germline-derived CDR1 and CDR2 are LGHNT and FRNRAP. V lost 5 bases and J lost 4; bases outside the gene matches: 10. The CDR3 reads CASGTGEGYGETQYF. CDR3 sequence (DNA): TGTGCTAGTGGTACCGGGGAGGGATATGGAGAGACCCAGTACTTC. The full variable domain, in which reference TRBV12-5 and TRBJ2-5 provide the parts outside the CDR3, is DARVTQTPRHKVTEMGQEVTMRCQPILGHNTVFWYRQTMMQGLELLAYFRNRAPLDDSGMPKDRFSAEMPDATLATLKIQPSEPRDSAVYFCASGTGEGYGETQYFGPGTRLLVL.

This clonotype was recorded at least ten times. CDR3 amino acids: CASSEAPSGDYEQYF. Here the CDR3 DNA reads TGTGCCAGCAGTGAAGCGCCTAGCGGGGACTACGAGCAGTACTTC. The chain is built from TRBV6-1 and TRBJ2-7; the match to TRBD2 covers 9 bases. The CDR3 loop spans 15 amino acids. J gave up 3 bases and V 0 bases, and 3 bases lay outside the gene matches. CDR1 is MNHNS and CDR2 is SASEGT in the germline V gene.

This clonotype appeared many times. V gene TRBV6-5 combines with J gene TRBJ1-1; D possibly corresponds to TRBD1 (6 bases). The CDR3 contains 14 residues. Germline CDR1 MNHEY, CDR2 SVGAGI. The V gene lost 1 base and the J gene lost 5 bases, with 11 bases spanning the gap. CDR3 coding DNA: TGTGCCAGCAGTTACTATTTGGACAGTACTGAAGCTTTCTTT. Translated: CASSYYLDSTEAFF.

This clonotype occurred many times. The gene calls are TRBV19 and TRBJ1-1, with D perhaps matching TRBD1 (5 bases). Looked up from germline, CDR1 is LNHDA and CDR2 is SQIVND (reference sequence). The CDR3 contains 14 residues. V lost 3 bases to trimming and J lost 4 bases, with 12 bases between them. CDR3 in amino acids: CASSISRALTEAFF. The CDR3 DNA reads TGTGCCAGTAGTATCAGCAGGGCCCTCACTGAAGCTTTCTTT.

The CDR3 here is CASSFYPFGGTGELFF. The CDR3 nucleotides are TGTGCCAGCAGTTTTTATCCGTTTGGGGGCACCGGGGAGCTGTTTTTT. The chain links TRBV12-3 or TRBV12-4 to TRBJ2-2, with D tentatively TRBD1 or TRBD2 (5 bases each). The V gene lost 3 bases and the J gene lost 4 bases, with 15 bases spanning the gap. The CDR3 sequence is 16 residues long.

The gene calls are TRBV6-1 and TRBJ1-1; 7 nucleotides agree with TRBD1. V gave up 7 bases and J gave up 1 base; unmatched junction bases: 12. CDR1 is MNHNS and CDR2 is SASEGT in the germline V gene. CDR3 length: 16 residues. CDR3 in amino acids: CASINGGGAGNTEAFF. The CDR3 region has the DNA TGTGCCAGCATCAACGGAGGGGGCGCGGGGAACACTGAAGCTTTCTTT.

Many counts were recorded for this clonotype. The chain links TRBV2 to TRBJ1-3; D gene uncertain. Trimming removed 7 bases at V and 0 bases at J, with 13 bases between. The CDR3 runs 15 residues. The germline V gene encodes CDR1 SNHLY and CDR2 FYNNEI. This chain's CDR3 is CASTKTRDSGNTIYF. DNA of the CDR3: TGTGCCAGCACTAAAACAAGGGACTCTGGAAACACCATATATTTT.

This clonotype was detected many times. This chain links TRBV19 with TRBJ1-5; 7 positions match TRBD1. CDR1 and CDR2 (germline): LNHDA, SQIVND (reference sequence). The ends lost 7 bases at V and 0 bases at J; junction bases unmatched: 9. The CDR3 has 16 residues. The CDR3 sequence is CASTKDRQHSNQPQHF. In DNA form, the CDR3 reads TGTGCCAGTACCAAGGACAGGCAACATAGCAATCAGCCCCAGCATTTT.

This clonotype was detected ten times or more. The J gene is TRBJ2-5, the V gene TRBV6-1; a weak D match, TRBD1 (6 bases). This CDR3 region has 14 residues. Trimming pared 3 bases from V and 5 bases from J, leaving 13 bases between. Germline V gene lookup returns CDR1 MNHNS and CDR2 SASEGT. CDR3 in DNA: TGTGCCAGCAGTGACCCTACAGGGCGGGAGACCCAGTACTTC. Translating gives CASSDPTGRETQYF.

This clonotype was recorded only once. The rearrangement joins TRBV6-1 to TRBJ2-7; possible D gene TRBD1, 6 bases. The CDR3 has 13 amino acids. Germline CDR1 and CDR2: MNHNS and SASEGT. With 6 bases removed from V and 0 bases from J, the gap between germline ends came to 9 bases. Written as DNA, the CDR3 is TGTGCCAGCAGGAAGACAGGCTCCTACGAGCAGTACTTC. Translation: CASRKTGSYEQYF.

On this clonotype itself: Just one base apart from a much larger clone, this may be a read error. This chain uses TRBV5-1 with TRBJ1-2; D uncertain. Germline CDR1 reads SGHRS; CDR2 reads YFSETQ. There are 13 residues in the CDR3. The CDR3 DNA is TGCGCCAACAGCGAGGACGGATACTATGGCTACACCTTC. Translating gives CANSEDGYYGYTF.

This chain joins TRBV28 and TRBJ2-7; TRBD2 agrees at 8 bases. Germline V gene data show CDR1 as MDHEN and CDR2 as SYDVKM. The CDR3 spans 16 residues. Germline trimming cut 3 bases from V and 2 bases from J; bases unmatched to any gene: 9. The CDR3 DNA is TGTGCCAGCAGTTTCTCACTAGCGGCCCTAACCTACGAGCAGTACTTC. As protein: CASSFSLAALTYEQYF.